This T cell receptor (beta chain) was sequenced during a study of early T cells in non-severe SARS-CoV-2 infection. The wider study: Sequencing targeted bulk RNA from unsorted whole blood, leaving chains unpaired. General study points: Lookups in VDJdb leaned toward anti-spike CD8 responses and missed private and CD4 specificities.

In the library, individual cDNA molecules carried attached unique molecular identifiers. TCRdb independently ran MiXCR on the 5' RACE reads; one entry per CDR3 protein. The table records around 80,000 distinct CDR3 sequences, 9.5% to 15% of them present only once. This clonotype was recorded a few times. Its specificity is not known. The germline V gene encodes CDR1 KGHSH and CDR2 LQKENI. Trimming took 2 bases from V and 1 from J, leaving 8 bases between them. The CDR3 covers 15 residues. The sample taken for sequencing was whole blood. The clonotype originates from an adult who was a healthcare worker with PCR-confirmed SARS-CoV-2 infection or an uninfected control (not recorded which). The chain has TRBV18 and TRBJ2-2; D might be TRBD2 (6 bases). CDR3 nucleotides: TGTGCCAGCTCACCAACGCGGGAGAACACCGGGGAGCTGTTTTTT. This codes for CASSPTRENTGELFF.